The T cell receptor (beta chain) under discussion was sequenced for a study of T cell responses to AZD1222 COVID-19 vaccine. Looking at the study overall: Whether given at about 4 or about 12 weeks, second doses were pooled. Study observations and caveats: Regions 160-218 and 743-854 held dominance among vaccine-associated CD4 TCRs, which spanned spike. The study reported that nearly half of spike-specific TCRs target unmutated variant regions.

This clone was seen once. Antigen specificity is unknown. Assay used: immunoSEQ multiplex PCR; TCRdb lists only in-frame clones, some missing. The repertoire includes 200,000 or so clones, almost 95% of them detected once, and roughly 9.2% sits in the top ten. CDR3 length: 17 amino acids. The V and J ends lost 4 bases and 3 bases, in that order; junction bases with no gene match: 11. Germline CDR1 reads SGDLS; CDR2 reads YYNGEE. The chain couples TRBV9 to TRBJ2-2; 8 bases are shared with TRBD1. The sequence was obtained from an adult in good health. Specimen: peripheral blood, collected on day 0 of AZD1222 vaccination. CDR3 in amino acids: CASSPRTGSKDTGELFF. CDR3 DNA: TGTGCCAGCAGCCCCCGGACAGGGAGTAAGGACACCGGGGAGCTGTTTTTT.